Each of the 26 T cell receptor beta chains below was sequenced from the same sample in a study of radiation and T cells in renal cell carcinoma. Time point noted: baseline pretreatment blood. The treatment was: 15 Gy SBRT to primary tumor, nephrectomy 4 weeks later. Sequenced by immunoSEQ multiplex PCR; TCRdb stores in-frame clones only, minus some. This sample yields more than 75,000 clones, of which about four fifths are seen a single time; 5% to 6.5% belongs to the top ten. The source was blood, collected from a patient whose treatment included radiotherapy and nephrectomy. Receptors originate from a man aged 60 to 75 with renal cell carcinoma.

J is TRBJ2-7 and V is TRBV27; 8 nucleotides align to TRBD1. Germline V CDR1 and CDR2: MNHEY, SMNVEV (reference sequence). This CDR3 has 14 residues. The V gene end was trimmed by 3 bases and the J gene end by 3 bases; junction bases not matched to a gene: 4. The CDR3 bases are TGTGCCAGCAGTTTCGGACAGGGTGACTACGAGCAGTACTTC. It translates to CASSFGQGDYEQYF.

This chain links TRBV10-1 with TRBJ1-3; D ambiguous. The CDR3 is 14 residues long. Germline V lookup: CDR1 WNHNN, CDR2 SYGVQD (reference sequence). The germline V and J ends were trimmed by 10 bases and 1 base, with 14 bases remaining between them. This chain's CDR3 is CATDEARSGNTIYF. CDR3 coding DNA: TGCGCCACCGACGAAGCGCGATCTGGAAACACCATATATTTT.

J is TRBJ1-4 and V is TRBV7-9; D call uncertain. The germline V gene has CDR1 SEHNR and CDR2 FQNEAQ (reference sequence). V gave up 5 bases and J gave up 4 bases, with 14 bases separating them. The CDR3 totals 15 residues. This CDR3 is CASSLNTGFNEKLFF. CDR3 DNA sequence: TGTGCCAGCAGCCTTAACACGGGTTTTAATGAAAAACTGTTTTTT.

The chain employs TRBV5-6 and TRBJ2-3, with D unclear. Trimming removed 0 bases at V and 3 bases at J, with 14 bases between. Germline V gene data show CDR1 as SGHDT and CDR2 as YYEEEE. The CDR3 is made up of 16 amino acids. The CDR3 nucleotides are TGTGCCAGCAGCTTGGCCAGAGTCTTTTGGACAGATACGCAGTATTTT. Translating it yields CASSLARVFWTDTQYF.

The chain links TRBV11-2 to TRBJ2-5; D is unresolved. This CDR3 region has 13 residues. From germline, CDR1 is SGHAT and CDR2 FQNNGV. Trimming removed 3 bases at V and 2 bases at J, with 7 bases between. The CDR3 DNA is TGTGCCAGCAGCTTTGGGCTTCAAGAGACCCAGTACTTC. Protein sequence: CASSFGLQETQYF.

This chain connects TRBV7-8 to TRBJ2-7; D may match TRBD1 or TRBD2 (6 bases each). Germline-derived CDR1 and CDR2 are SGHVS and FQNEAQ. The ends were cut back, 4 bases at V and 3 bases at J, with 13 bases in the middle. The CDR3 consists of 14 residues. Written as DNA, the CDR3 is TGTGCCAGCAGCTCAGTGAGGGGGGACTACGAGCAGTACTTC. Amino acids: CASSSVRGDYEQYF.

The chain is built from TRBV7-2 and TRBJ1-1, with unresolved D. This CDR3 has 12 residues. V was trimmed by 3 bases and J by 7 bases, leaving 9 bases between them. Germline loops: CDR1 SGHTA, CDR2 FQGNSA. The CDR3: CASSFRRGEAFF. DNA of the CDR3: TGTGCCAGCAGCTTCAGGCGCGGTGAAGCTTTCTTT. The whole variable domain, remainder taken from reference TRBV7-2 and TRBJ1-1, is GAGVSQSPSNKVTEKGKDVELRCDPISGHTALYWYRQSLGQGLEFLIYFQGNSAPDKSGLPSDRFSAERTGGSVSTLTIQRTQQEDSAVYLCASSFRRGEAFFGQGTRLTVV.

The V call is TRBV7-9, the J call TRBJ1-2; no reliable D call. V was cut by 4 bases and J by 2 bases, with 14 bases left in between. The CDR3 covers 15 residues. In germline, CDR1 is SEHNR, CDR2 FQNEAQ (reference sequence). The CDR3: CASSSDDLGNYGYTF. The CDR3 DNA reads as TGTGCCAGCAGCTCGGACGACTTGGGAAACTATGGCTACACCTTC.

V is TRBV28 and J is TRBJ2-3, with D tentatively TRBD2 (6 bases). The germline V gene encodes CDR1 MDHEN and CDR2 SYDVKM. CDR3 size: 12 residues. V dropped 6 bases and J dropped 3 bases, with 7 bases sitting between them. This CDR3 reads CASREGTDTQYF. The CDR3 coding sequence is TGTGCCAGCAGGGAGGGGACAGATACGCAGTATTTT.

This clone has just one count. This chain joins TRBV5-1 and TRBJ2-7; maybe TRBD2 (5 bases). CDR3 length: 15 residues. The germline V and J ends were trimmed by 0 bases and 4 bases, with 14 bases remaining between them. Germline V lookup: CDR1 SGHRS, CDR2 YFSETQ. CDR3 nucleotides: TGCGCCAGCAGCTTGGATACGGGAAAGGGATACGAGCAGTACTTC. This encodes CASSLDTGKGYEQYF.

The CDR3 protein is CASSKNYEAFF. DNA for the CDR3: TGTGCCAGCAGTAAAAACTATGAAGCTTTCTTT. The chain employs TRBV6-6 and TRBJ1-1; no clear D gene. V was pared by 5 bases and J by 7 bases, with 8 bases between. The CDR3 is 11 amino acids. Germline CDR1 is MNHNY and CDR2 is SVGAGI (reference sequence).

CDR3 region: CSVERGGEAYNEQFF. Here the CDR3 DNA reads TGCAGCGTTGAGCGGGGGGGCGAAGCCTACAATGAGCAGTTCTTC. V usage is TRBV29-1 and J usage is TRBJ2-1; 9 bases map to TRBD2. The germline V gene encodes CDR1 SQVTM and CDR2 ANQGSEA. The J segment lost 2 bases and the V segment lost 3 bases, leaving 5 bases of the junction unmatched. The CDR3 runs to 15 residues.

The chain couples TRBV10-3 to TRBJ1-5; no clear D gene. The germline gives CDR1 ENHRY, CDR2 SYGVKD. This CDR3 has 14 amino acids. Trimming stripped 4 bases from V and 6 bases from J, with 13 bases between. The CDR3 DNA sequence: TGTGCCATCAGTGCGGGATTGGGTGCTCAGCCCCAGCATTTT. Translation: CAISAGLGAQPQHF.

The chain couples TRBV4-3 to TRBJ2-2; the match to TRBD2 covers 11 bases. Trimming cost V 0 bases and J 6 bases; bases outside gene matches: 3. CDR3 length equals 16 residues. Germline values: CDR1 LGHNA, CDR2 YSLEER. The CDR3 sequence: CASSQEGLAGPGELFF. DNA for the CDR3: TGCGCCAGCAGCCAAGAAGGACTAGCGGGTCCCGGGGAGCTGTTTTTT.

This chain connects TRBV7-8 to TRBJ1-5; D may be TRBD1 (5 bases). The CDR3 loop spans 14 amino acids. V was cut by 5 bases and J by 1 base, with 9 bases left in between. CDR1 SGHVS and CDR2 FQNEAQ come from the germline V gene. CDR3 loop: CASSPRQSNQPQHF. DNA of the CDR3: TGTGCCAGCAGCCCACGACAGAGCAATCAGCCCCAGCATTTT.

The genes are TRBV6-1 and TRBJ2-1; D not certain. V shed 1 base and J shed 6 bases, with 7 bases lying between them. CDR3 length: 13 residues. CDR1 and CDR2 (germline): MNHNS, SASEGT. CDR3 in amino acids: CASSEVVINEQFF. In DNA form, the CDR3 reads TGTGCCAGCAGTGAAGTTGTTATCAATGAGCAGTTCTTC.

This clone has a single count. The chain uses TRBV5-1 and TRBJ2-1, with a tentative D call TRBD1 (8 bases). Between the trimmed V and J ends, which lost 0 bases and 8 bases, there was a span of 12 bases. The CDR3 totals 14 residues. Per germline, CDR1 SGHRS and CDR2 YFSETQ. DNA of the CDR3: TGCGCCAGCAGCTTGGTTACAGGGGGGGATGAGCAGTTCTTC. It yields the protein CASSLVTGGDEQFF.

The chain combines TRBV7-8 with TRBJ2-5, with 7 positions matching TRBD2. Losses at the gene ends were 4 bases for V and 4 bases for J; bases not matched to a gene: 0. This CDR3 region has 12 residues. Germline V gene lookup returns CDR1 SGHVS and CDR2 FQNEAQ. The CDR3 DNA reads TGTGCCAGCAGCTGGGGGGGAGAGACCCAGTACTTC. It yields the protein CASSWGGETQYF.

In nucleotides, the CDR3 is TGTGCCAGCAGTTTATCACGAGGACAAGAGACCCAGTACTTC. Translating it yields CASSLSRGQETQYF. V and J are TRBV27 and TRBJ2-5; D remains unclear. With 0 bases removed from V and 2 bases from J, the gap between germline ends came to 7 bases. The CDR3 has 14 amino acids. CDR1 and CDR2 from the germline V gene are MNHEY and SMNVEV (reference sequence).

The chain couples TRBV6-1 to TRBJ1-1; possibly TRBD1 for D (5 bases). Trimming took 2 bases from V and 1 from J, leaving 11 bases between them. CDR3 length: 15 amino acids. Germline V gene data show CDR1 as MNHNS and CDR2 as SASEGT. The CDR3 sequence: CASSEFGHPNTEAFF. The CDR3 nucleotides read TGTGCCAGCAGTGAATTCGGACACCCGAACACTGAAGCTTTCTTT.

This clone was recorded once. V and J are TRBV7-9 and TRBJ2-4; 9 bases align to TRBD2. The CDR3 loop spans 16 amino acids. V lost 5 bases to trimming and J lost 5 bases; unmatched junction nucleotides: 10. In germline, CDR1 is SEHNR, CDR2 FQNEAQ (reference sequence). The CDR3 DNA reads as TGTGCCAGCAGCCCCCAGGAAGCGGGAGGTCAAAACATTCAGTACTTC. Protein sequence: CASSPQEAGGQNIQYF.

V and J are TRBV18 and TRBJ2-5; 7 bases line up with TRBD1. Trimming cost V 3 bases and J 0 bases; bases outside gene matches: 1. The CDR3 spans 14 residues. Germline V lookup: CDR1 KGHSH, CDR2 LQKENI. Here the CDR3 reads CASSPTGYQETQYF. The CDR3 nucleotides read TGTGCCAGCTCACCGACAGGGTACCAAGAGACCCAGTACTTC.

There are many counts of this clone. The V call is TRBV7-2, the J call TRBJ2-7; 8 nucleotides match TRBD1. Germline-derived CDR1 and CDR2 are SGHTA and FQGNSA. The CDR3 covers 14 residues. V lost 7 bases to trimming and J lost 4 bases; unmatched junction nucleotides: 9. The CDR3 here is CASTMGTGPYEQYF. As DNA, the CDR3 is TGTGCCAGCACCATGGGGACAGGACCTTACGAGCAGTACTTC.

The chain combines TRBV5-1 with TRBJ2-5, with 14 bases identical to TRBD2. Germline V CDR1 and CDR2: SGHRS, YFSETQ. The trim removed 6 bases at V and 5 bases at J, leaving 24 bases unmatched. The CDR3 loop spans 21 amino acids. The CDR3 coding sequence is TGCGCCAGCAACCCCCGGGGACTAGCGGGAGTTCGTGGGACCCCGGCGGAGACCCAGTACTTC. It yields the protein CASNPRGLAGVRGTPAETQYF.

This chain connects TRBV4-1 to TRBJ2-1, with D possibly being TRBD2 (5 bases). Trimming took 4 bases from V and 10 from J, leaving 26 bases between them. The CDR3 contains 17 residues. Germline lookup yields CDR1 MGHRA and CDR2 YSYEKL. This CDR3 reads CASSPRRGQAQRVEQFF. CDR3 nucleotides: TGCGCCAGCAGCCCCCGCAGAGGGCAGGCCCAAAGAGTGGAGCAGTTCTTC.

This chain uses TRBV25-1 with TRBJ2-3; D is uncertain. Germline V gene sequence: CDR1 MGHDK, CDR2 SYGVNS. This CDR3 has 16 residues. Trimming took off 0 bases at V and 1 base at J, with 11 bases between the two ends. The CDR3 nucleotides read TGTGCCAGCAGTGAATACCCTCGCGCGGGCACAGATACGCAGTATTTT. Translation gives CASSEYPRAGTDTQYF.